The 9 T cell receptor beta chains below were found in one sample sequenced in a study of T cell responses to AZD1222 COVID-19 vaccine. This table comes from immunoSEQ multiplex PCR, and its TCRdb copy is limited to in-frame clones, with some not included. The sample holds roughly 150,000 clones; about 90% are singletons and the top ten take about 5.9%. Sequenced here: peripheral blood, sampled 28 days after the second AZD1222 dose. Receptors originate from an adult who received the AZD1222 COVID-19 vaccine.

The chain couples TRBV19 to TRBJ2-1; weak D call: TRBD2 (6 bases). Germline assignment: CDR1 LNHDA and CDR2 SQIVND (reference sequence). The CDR3 sequence is 16 residues long. Trimming shortened V by 4 bases and J by 0 bases, and 13 bases separated the two germline ends. Here the CDR3 DNA reads TGTGCCAGTAGTAAGGTTAGCGGAAACTCCTACAATGAGCAGTTCTTC. This translates into CASSKVSGNSYNEQFF. Together with reference TRBV19 and TRBJ2-1, the CDR3 gives the full variable domain: DGGITQSPKYLFRKEGQNVTLSCEQNLNHDAMYWYRQDPGQGLRLIYYSQIVNDFQKGDIAEGYSVSREKKESFPLTVTSAQKNPTAFYLCASSKVSGNSYNEQFFGPGTRLTVL.

The genes are TRBV19 and TRBJ1-5, with 11 positions matching TRBD1. The CDR3 sequence is 17 residues long. V was pared by 5 bases and J by 4 bases, with 10 bases of the junction left unmatched. Germline V gene data show CDR1 as LNHDA and CDR2 as SQIVND (reference sequence). DNA of the CDR3: TGTGCCAGTAGTGTCCGATGGGACAGGGGGGGGAATCAGCCCCAGCATTTT. Its protein is CASSVRWDRGGNQPQHF.

Only one count was recorded for this clone. The chain recombines TRBV19 with TRBJ2-7; 8 positions agree with TRBD1. J gave up 0 bases and V 7 bases, and 8 bases lay outside the gene matches. The CDR3 extends over 15 amino acids. Germline assignment: CDR1 LNHDA and CDR2 SQIVND (reference sequence). Here the CDR3 DNA reads TGTGCCAGTACTGGACAGGGTCCGAGCTCCTACGAGCAGTACTTC. It specifies CASTGQGPSSYEQYF. The full variable domain, rest sourced from reference TRBV19 and TRBJ2-7, is DGGITQSPKYLFRKEGQNVTLSCEQNLNHDAMYWYRQDPGQGLRLIYYSQIVNDFQKGDIAEGYSVSREKKESFPLTVTSAQKNPTAFYLCASTGQGPSSYEQYFGPGTRLTVT.

The gene calls are TRBV27 and TRBJ2-3; weak D call: TRBD2 (6 bases). V shed 5 bases and J shed 5 bases, with 14 bases lying between them. CDR1 is MNHEY, CDR2 SMNVEV, per germline (reference sequence). The CDR3 sequence is 14 residues long. The CDR3 region has the DNA TGTGCCAGCAGTAGACTAGTTCGGGGAGATACGCAGTATTTT. This encodes CASSRLVRGDTQYF.

The J gene is TRBJ1-1, the V gene TRBV6-5; D is perhaps TRBD1 (5 bases). The CDR3 covers 13 residues. The V gene's germline CDR1 is MNHEY and CDR2 SVGAGI. V was clipped by 5 bases and J by 6 bases, with 13 bases between them. CDR3 sequence reads: CASSLGQAAEAFF. DNA for the CDR3: TGTGCCAGCAGTCTCGGACAAGCTGCTGAAGCTTTCTTT.

V gene TRBV27 combines with J gene TRBJ2-2; 13 nucleotides agree with TRBD2. J gave up 6 bases and V 4 bases, and 8 bases lay outside the gene matches. CDR3 size: 17 residues. Germline V gives CDR1 MNHEY, CDR2 SMNVEV (reference sequence). The CDR3 nucleotides are TGTGCCAGCAGTTCAGGAGGGACTAGCGGGGCCCCCGGGGAGCTGTTTTTT. Translation gives CASSSGGTSGAPGELFF.

The chain uses TRBV5-4 and TRBJ2-5; 7 bases line up with TRBD2. Losses at the gene ends were 7 bases for V and 3 bases for J; bases not matched to a gene: 3. The CDR3 contains 12 residues. Germline V gene lookup returns CDR1 SGHNT and CDR2 YYREEE (reference sequence). The CDR3: CASLGREETQYF. DNA for the CDR3: TGTGCCAGCCTGGGGAGGGAAGAGACCCAGTACTTC.

There are many counts of this clone. The V call is TRBV7-9, the J call TRBJ2-5; 12 positions match TRBD2. From germline, CDR1 is SEHNR and CDR2 FQNEAQ (reference sequence). Germline trimming cut 1 base from V and 0 bases from J; bases unmatched to any gene: 3. CDR3 length: 17 residues. In nucleotides, the CDR3 is TGTGCCAGCAGCTTAGACACTAGCGGGGGGAACCAAGAGACCCAGTACTTC. It codes for CASSLDTSGGNQETQYF.

The chain recombines TRBV7-3 with TRBJ2-5; 8 nucleotides agree with TRBD1. The CDR3 loop spans 15 amino acids. Germline-derived CDR1 and CDR2 are SGHTA and FQGTGA. V lost 4 bases and J lost 2; bases outside the gene matches: 6. The CDR3 loop is CASSSGTGPQETQYF. The CDR3 nucleotides read TGTGCCAGCAGCTCAGGGACAGGACCACAAGAGACCCAGTACTTC.